These T cell receptor beta chains were read from a single sample in a study of molecular identifiers for immune sequencing clone quantification. TCRdb independently ran MiXCR on the PCR reads; one entry per CDR3 protein. The profile shows tens of thousands of distinct CDR3 sequences, approximately 21% of them singletons. The sample taken for sequencing was naive CD8+ T cells from blood, with Jurkat cell RNA spiked in. These TCRs come from a human donor in good health. Some libraries in this study had Jurkat cell RNA spiked in. The conserved cysteine and the conserved F or W are not part of the CDR3 here. A D gene is named only where the DNA matches it firmly.

v_call,j_call,d_call,cdr3_aa
TRBV27,TRBJ2-7,-,ASSPRQGGVGEQY
TRBV5-1,TRBJ2-1,-,ASSLAPDSYNEQF
TRBV5-3,TRBJ2-1,TRBD2,ASSPGTSGIPPPYNEQF
TRBV20-1,TRBJ1-1,-,SARGRDTMDTEAF
TRBV5-4,TRBJ2-7,-,ASRRGSGEQY
TRBV19,TRBJ1-1,-,ASSTPNTEAF
TRBV7-9,TRBJ2-4,-,ASSLSEDRLKNIQY
TRBV14,TRBJ2-1,TRBD1,ASSQAGTGGYEQF
TRBV7-9,TRBJ2-7,-,ASIGTAIGNEQY
TRBV7-6,TRBJ2-2,-,ASSSHDKNTGELF
TRBV9,TRBJ2-3,TRBD2,ASSVSLASGETDTQY
TRBV2,TRBJ2-1,TRBD1,ASSGTANEQF
TRBV20-1,TRBJ2-1,TRBD2,SARSLSGSYNEQF
TRBV10-3,TRBJ2-5,-,AISENIETQY
TRBV27,TRBJ2-7,TRBD1,ASSWGQPYEQY
TRBV7-9,TRBJ2-1,TRBD2,ASSFSSGRADEQF
TRBV12-3/TRBV12-4,TRBJ2-1,-,ASSLGDPSYNEQF
TRBV19,TRBJ1-1,TRBD1,ASSPGGGAEAF
TRBV29-1,TRBJ2-1,TRBD2,SAGLAGYNEQF
TRBV7-2,TRBJ2-1,TRBD2,ASSLVAGGPNEQF
TRBV9,TRBJ2-7,-,ASSAPASYEQY
TRBV4-3,TRBJ2-7,-,ASSPGPAASYEQY
TRBV30,TRBJ2-7,TRBD1,AWSDGQGGYEQY
TRBV29-1,TRBJ2-5,TRBD1,SVFGQGSWYRGRETQY
TRBV12-3/TRBV12-4,TRBJ1-1,-,ASSLSLNTEAF
TRBV29-1,TRBJ2-7,-,SARGQSSYEQY
TRBV21-1,TRBJ2-5,-,ASSLGGLVEETQY
TRBV12-3/TRBV12-4,TRBJ2-1,-,ASSLSREQF
TRBV20-1,TRBJ1-3,-,SARDRQSSGNTIY
TRBV4-2,TRBJ2-2,-,ASSPEGELIAGEPF
TRBV5-4,TRBJ2-7,TRBD2,ASSDRTSDYEQY
TRBV12-3/TRBV12-4,TRBJ2-3,TRBD2,ASRGLAGVSTQY
TRBV4-3,TRBJ2-3,TRBD2,ASSPSRGLDFRDTQY
TRBV4-1,TRBJ2-5,TRBD2,ASSQDPLSGSGGETQY
TRBV13,TRBJ2-6,-,ASGQGLSGANVLT
TRBV7-2,TRBJ1-1,-,ASSLGTTEAF
TRBV2,TRBJ2-7,-,ASSEVGFYEQY
TRBV23-1,TRBJ2-3,TRBD2,ASNRTSGGTDTQY
TRBV6-2/TRBV6-3,TRBJ1-4,TRBD1,ASSFRDSSNEELF
TRBV7-2,TRBJ2-3,TRBD2,ASSSIAGPDTDTQY
TRBV29-1,TRBJ2-7,TRBD1,SVGRMGQGEQY
TRBV10-3,TRBJ2-3,TRBD2,AISEVGRADTQY